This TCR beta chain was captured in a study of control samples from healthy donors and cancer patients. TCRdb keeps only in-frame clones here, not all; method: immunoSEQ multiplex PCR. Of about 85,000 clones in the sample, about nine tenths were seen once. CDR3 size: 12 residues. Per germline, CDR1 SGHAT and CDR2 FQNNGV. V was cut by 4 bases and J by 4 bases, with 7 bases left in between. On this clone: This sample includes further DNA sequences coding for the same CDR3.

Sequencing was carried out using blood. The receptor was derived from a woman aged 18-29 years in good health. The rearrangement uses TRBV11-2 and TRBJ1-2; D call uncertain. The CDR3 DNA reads TGTGCCAGCAGCTCGGAGTCCTATGGCTACACCTTC. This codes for CASSSESYGYTF.